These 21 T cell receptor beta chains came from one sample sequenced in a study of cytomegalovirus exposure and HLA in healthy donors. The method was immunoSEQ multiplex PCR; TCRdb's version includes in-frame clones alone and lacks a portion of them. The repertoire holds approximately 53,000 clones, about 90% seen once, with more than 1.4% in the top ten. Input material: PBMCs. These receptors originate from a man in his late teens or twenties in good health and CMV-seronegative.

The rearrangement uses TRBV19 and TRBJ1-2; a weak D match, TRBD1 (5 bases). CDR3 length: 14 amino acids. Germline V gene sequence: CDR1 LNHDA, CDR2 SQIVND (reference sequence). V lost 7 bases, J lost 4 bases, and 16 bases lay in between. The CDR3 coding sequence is TGTGCCAGTACTGATGGGGCCCCTGGCTATGGCTACACCTTC. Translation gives CASTDGAPGYGYTF.

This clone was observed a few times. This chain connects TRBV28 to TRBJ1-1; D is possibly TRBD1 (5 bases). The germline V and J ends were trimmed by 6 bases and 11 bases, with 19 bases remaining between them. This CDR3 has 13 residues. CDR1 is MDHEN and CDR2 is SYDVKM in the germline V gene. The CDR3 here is CASRNYLRGRAFF. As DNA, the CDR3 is TGTGCCAGCAGGAACTACCTAAGGGGTCGGGCTTTCTTT.

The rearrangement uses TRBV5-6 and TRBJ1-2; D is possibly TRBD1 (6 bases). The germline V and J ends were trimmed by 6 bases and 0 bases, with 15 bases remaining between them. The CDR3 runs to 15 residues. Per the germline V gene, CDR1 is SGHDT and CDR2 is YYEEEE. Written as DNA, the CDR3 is TGTGCCAGCATGAAGTCAGGGGTTTCTAACTATGGCTACACCTTC. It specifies CASMKSGVSNYGYTF.

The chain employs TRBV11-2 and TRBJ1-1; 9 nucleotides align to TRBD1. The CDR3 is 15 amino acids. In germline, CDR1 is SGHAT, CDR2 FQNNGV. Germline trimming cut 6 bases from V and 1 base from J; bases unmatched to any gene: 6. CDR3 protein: CASRPLGQGNTEAFF. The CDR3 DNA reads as TGTGCCAGCAGACCTCTGGGACAGGGGAACACTGAAGCTTTCTTT.

The CDR3 spells CASSEETSGGYEQYF. As DNA, the CDR3 is TGTGCCAGCAGTGAAGAGACTAGCGGGGGCTACGAGCAGTACTTC. J is TRBJ2-7 and V is TRBV6-1, with 12 bases identical to TRBD2. The CDR3 consists of 15 residues. The V and J ends lost 1 base and 3 bases, in that order; junction bases with no gene match: 1. Germline CDR1 MNHNS, CDR2 SASEGT.

CDR3 nucleotides: TGTGCCAGTAGTTGGGAGAGCAATCAGCCCCAGCATTTT. It is translated as CASSWESNQPQHF. The chain has TRBV19 and TRBJ1-5; D remains unclear. The CDR3 is made up of 13 amino acids. In germline, CDR1 is LNHDA, CDR2 SQIVND (reference sequence). The germline V and J ends were trimmed by 5 bases and 1 base, with 6 bases remaining between them.

CDR3 in amino acids: CASSLGQGGEKLFF. CDR3 DNA: TGTGCCAGCAGCCTTGGACAGGGGGGTGAAAAACTGTTTTTT. The chain joins TRBV7-6 to TRBJ1-4; 10 positions agree with TRBD1. V was clipped by 5 bases and J by 7 bases; unmatched bases: 4. Looked up from germline, CDR1 is SGHVS and CDR2 is FNYEAQ. CDR3 length equals 14 residues. Full variable domain (outside the CDR3, taken from reference TRBV7-6 and TRBJ1-4): GAGVSQSPRYKVTKRGQDVALRCDPISGHVSLYWYRQALGQGPEFLTYFNYEAQQDKSGLPNDRFSAERPEGSISTLTIQRTEQRDSAMYRCASSLGQGGEKLFFGSGTQLSVL.

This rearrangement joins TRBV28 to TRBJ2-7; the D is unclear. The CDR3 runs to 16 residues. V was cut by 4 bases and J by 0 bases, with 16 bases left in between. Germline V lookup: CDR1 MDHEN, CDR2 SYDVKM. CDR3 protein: CASSSPGGVPSYEQYF. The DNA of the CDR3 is TGTGCCAGCAGTTCCCCTGGTGGAGTCCCCTCCTACGAGCAGTACTTC.

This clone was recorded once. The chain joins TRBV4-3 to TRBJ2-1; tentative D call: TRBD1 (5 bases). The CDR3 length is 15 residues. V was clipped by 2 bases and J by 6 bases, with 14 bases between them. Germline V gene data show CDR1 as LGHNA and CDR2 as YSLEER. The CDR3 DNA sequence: TGCGCCAGCAGCCAAAGCCTAGATGGGGCCAATGAGCAGTTCTTC. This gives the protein CASSQSLDGANEQFF.

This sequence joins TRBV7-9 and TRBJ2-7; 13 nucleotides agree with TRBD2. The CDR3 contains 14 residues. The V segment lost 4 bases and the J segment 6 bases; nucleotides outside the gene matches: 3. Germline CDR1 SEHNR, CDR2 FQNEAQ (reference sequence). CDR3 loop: CASSSTSGRLEQYF. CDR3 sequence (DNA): TGTGCCAGCAGCTCGACTAGCGGGAGGCTCGAGCAGTACTTC.

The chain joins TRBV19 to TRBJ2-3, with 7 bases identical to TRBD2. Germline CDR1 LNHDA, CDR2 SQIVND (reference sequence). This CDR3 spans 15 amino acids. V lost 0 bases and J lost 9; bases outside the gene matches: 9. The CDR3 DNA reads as TGTGCCAGTAGTATAGATCGGACTAGAGTAGACACGCAGTATTTT. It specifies CASSIDRTRVDTQYF.

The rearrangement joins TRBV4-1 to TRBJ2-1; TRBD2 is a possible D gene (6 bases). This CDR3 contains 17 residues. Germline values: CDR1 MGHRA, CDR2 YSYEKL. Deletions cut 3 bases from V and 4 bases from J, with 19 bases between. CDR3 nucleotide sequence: TGCGCCAGCAGCCAGGCGGGGCTAGTCCCCCCTTACAATGAGCAGTTCTTC. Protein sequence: CASSQAGLVPPYNEQFF.

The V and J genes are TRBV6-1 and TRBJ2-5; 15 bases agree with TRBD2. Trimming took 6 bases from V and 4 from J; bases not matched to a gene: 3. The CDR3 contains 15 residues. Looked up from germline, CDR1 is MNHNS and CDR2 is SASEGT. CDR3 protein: CASRAGLAGGETQYF. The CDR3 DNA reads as TGTGCCAGCAGAGCGGGACTAGCGGGAGGAGAGACCCAGTACTTC.

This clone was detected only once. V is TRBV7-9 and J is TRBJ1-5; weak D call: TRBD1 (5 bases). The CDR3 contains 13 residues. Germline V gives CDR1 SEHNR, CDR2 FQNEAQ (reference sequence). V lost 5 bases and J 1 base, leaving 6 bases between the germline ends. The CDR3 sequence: CASSPGSNQPQHF. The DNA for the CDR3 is TGTGCCAGCAGCCCAGGGAGCAATCAGCCCCAGCATTTT.

Here the CDR3 DNA reads TGTGCCAGCTCACCAGGACAGGGGGCCAGGGAGCAGTACTTC. Translation: CASSPGQGAREQYF. The chain employs TRBV18 and TRBJ2-7; TRBD1 aligns across 11 bases. This CDR3 has 14 amino acids. Germline values: CDR1 KGHSH, CDR2 LQKENI. V trimming: 2 bases; J trimming: 7 bases; junction bases outside the gene matches: 4.

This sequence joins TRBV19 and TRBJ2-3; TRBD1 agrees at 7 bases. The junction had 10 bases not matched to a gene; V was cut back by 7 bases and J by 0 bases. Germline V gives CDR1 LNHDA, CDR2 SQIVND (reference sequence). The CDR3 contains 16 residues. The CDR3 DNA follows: TGTGCCAGTAAGAGCAGACCGGGACAGAGCACAGATACGCAGTATTTT. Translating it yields CASKSRPGQSTDTQYF.

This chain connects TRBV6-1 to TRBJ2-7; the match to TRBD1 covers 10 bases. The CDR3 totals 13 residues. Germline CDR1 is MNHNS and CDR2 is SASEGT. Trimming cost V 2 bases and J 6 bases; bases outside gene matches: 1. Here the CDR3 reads CASSEWDRGEQYF. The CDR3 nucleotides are TGTGCCAGCAGTGAATGGGACAGGGGCGAGCAGTACTTC.

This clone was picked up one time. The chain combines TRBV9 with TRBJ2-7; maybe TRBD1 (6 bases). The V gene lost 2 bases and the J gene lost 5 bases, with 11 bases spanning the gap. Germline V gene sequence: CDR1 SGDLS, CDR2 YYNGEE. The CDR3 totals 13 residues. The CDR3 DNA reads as TGTGCCAGCAGCGTCGGACAGCCCCACGAGCAGTACTTC. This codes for CASSVGQPHEQYF.

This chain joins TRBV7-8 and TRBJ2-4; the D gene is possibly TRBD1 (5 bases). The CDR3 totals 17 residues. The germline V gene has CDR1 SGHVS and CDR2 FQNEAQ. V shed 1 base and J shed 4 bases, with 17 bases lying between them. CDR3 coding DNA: TGTGCCAGCAGCTTAGGATTCAGAGGTCAGGGAAAAAACATTCAGTACTTC. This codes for CASSLGFRGQGKNIQYF.

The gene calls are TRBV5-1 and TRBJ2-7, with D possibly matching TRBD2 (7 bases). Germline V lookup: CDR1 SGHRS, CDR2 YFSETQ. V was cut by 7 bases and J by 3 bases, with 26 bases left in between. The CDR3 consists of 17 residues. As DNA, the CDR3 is TGCGCCAGCGCCTTAACGGGGGGCGGGCCTGGGGGCTACGAGCAGTACTTC. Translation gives CASALTGGGPGGYEQYF.

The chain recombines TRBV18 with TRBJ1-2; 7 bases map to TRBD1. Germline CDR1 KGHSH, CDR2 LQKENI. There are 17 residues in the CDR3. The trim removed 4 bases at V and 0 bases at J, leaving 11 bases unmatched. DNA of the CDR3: TGTGCCAGCTCACTCAATAGGGGGCGATCCACTAACTATGGCTACACCTTC. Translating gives CASSLNRGRSTNYGYTF.